The text below deals with one TCR beta chain. It was with 60 Vbeta and 13 Jbeta primers that the PCR ran. Per the original methods: Around 10 million of the 60 million to 80 million unique TCR beta chains counted in a later analysis were shared. TCRdb's table, derived via immunoSEQ multiplex PCR, lists solely in-frame clones and lacks some. V, J and clone size are taken as reported in that table, and D and trimming were inferred from the DNA itself. The data hold 95,000 to 100,000 clones, with around 74% observed a single time. V trimming: 2 bases; J trimming: 0 bases; junction bases outside the gene matches: 2. CDR1 and CDR2 (germline): SGHRS, YFSETQ. CDR3 length equals 15 residues. This record comes from a study of cytomegalovirus exposure and HLA in healthy donors.

The V gene is TRBV5-1, the J gene TRBJ2-1, with 7 positions matching TRBD1. Sequenced material: PBMCs. The sequence was obtained from a woman between 35 and 50 years old in good health and CMV-seronegative. The CDR3 region is CASSFDRASYNEQFF. CDR3 in DNA: TGCGCCAGCAGCTTCGACAGGGCCTCCTACAATGAGCAGTTCTTC.